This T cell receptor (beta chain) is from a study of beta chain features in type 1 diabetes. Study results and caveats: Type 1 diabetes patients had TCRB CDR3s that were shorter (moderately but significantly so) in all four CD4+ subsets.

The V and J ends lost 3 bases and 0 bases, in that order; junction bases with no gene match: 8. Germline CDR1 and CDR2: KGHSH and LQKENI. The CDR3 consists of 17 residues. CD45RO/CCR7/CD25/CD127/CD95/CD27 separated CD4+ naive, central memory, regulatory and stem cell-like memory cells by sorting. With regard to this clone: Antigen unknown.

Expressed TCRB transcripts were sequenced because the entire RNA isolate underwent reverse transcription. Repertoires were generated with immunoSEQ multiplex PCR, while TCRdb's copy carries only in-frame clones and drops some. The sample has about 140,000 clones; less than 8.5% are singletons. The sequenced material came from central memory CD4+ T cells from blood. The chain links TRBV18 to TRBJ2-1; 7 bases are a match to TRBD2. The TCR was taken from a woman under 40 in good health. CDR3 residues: CASSPSGAGGSYNEQFF. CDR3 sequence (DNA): TGTGCCAGCTCACCGAGCGGGGCGGGCGGCTCCTACAATGAGCAGTTCTTC.